This T cell receptor beta chain was found in a study of T cells in Graves' hyperthyroidism and ophthalmopathy. At the level of the study: It was at initial diagnosis, before any treatment, that peripheral blood was collected. Findings and limits, study-wide: Blood also showed most of the thyroid clonotypes that were expanded above 0.001.

The CDR3 covers 15 residues. V lost 1 base and J lost 2, with 12 bases in between. Germline CDR1 reads SGHRS; CDR2 reads YFSETQ. RNA transcripts yielded amplified TCR beta CDR3 regions. First-round RT-PCR with HTBI primers amplified the TCR CDR3 region. MiXCR, applied by TCRdb to the multiplex PCR reads, yields one record per CDR3 protein. Among roughly 290,000 distinct CDR3 sequences listed, over 15% were seen once. A note on this clonotype: Its antigen remains unknown.

For the diagnoses, clinical symptoms, serum thyroxine and TRAb, thyroid ultrasound and orbital computed tomography were used. A roughly 9.7 ml volume of fresh peripheral blood provided the PBMCs. The TCR comes from a woman aged 60 to 75 with Graves' ophthalmopathy. Sequenced sample: blood. This chain joins TRBV5-1 and TRBJ2-5; D is perhaps TRBD1 (6 bases). The CDR3 sequence is CASSLSAGAQETQYF. The CDR3 region has the DNA TGCGCCAGCAGCTTGTCGGCAGGGGCGCAAGAGACCCAGTACTTC. The whole variable domain, remainder taken from reference TRBV5-1 and TRBJ2-5, is KAGVTQTPRYLIKTRGQQVTLSCSPISGHRSVSWYQQTPGQGLQFLFEYFSETQRNKGNFPGRFSGRQFSNSRSEMNVSTLELGDSALYLCASSLSAGAQETQYFGPGTRLLVL.